This T cell receptor beta chain is from a study of shared clonotypes between healthy human individuals. Study overall: Used for every donor were three CD4 naive, three CD4 memory, two CD8 naive and one CD8 memory plate.

As concerns this clone: No antigen is known for it.

Adults of Caucasian background living in Nashville, Tennessee made up all donors. Splitting the CD4+ cells yielded a CD45RA+ naive subset and a CD45RA-negative memory subset. Findings and caveats of the study: Generally, estimated richness proved larger in naive subsets than it did in memory subsets.

V lost 5 bases, J lost 7 bases, and 19 bases lay in between. CDR3 length equals 14 residues. CDR1 is SGHRS and CDR2 is YFSETQ in the germline V gene. Produced via immunoSEQ multiplex PCR; TCRdb's table is partial and in-frame only. The data hold some 1 million clones, with about 74% observed a single time. The origin of this receptor is a man between 18 and 35 years old in good health. The chain couples TRBV5-1 to TRBJ2-7, with a tentative D call TRBD2 (5 bases). The sequencing input was memory CD4+ T cells sorted from blood. Documented subset: CD45RA-negative fraction. CDR3 coding DNA: TGCGCCAGCAGACCCGGACTGGACTCTATAGAGCAGTACTTC. Protein sequence: CASRPGLDSIEQYF.